These 21 T cell receptor beta chains were sequenced from one sample in a study. TCRdb ran MiXCR on the 5' RACE reads and lists one entry per CDR3 protein. The data contain about 53,000 distinct CDR3 sequences, around 26% of them singletons. The sequenced sample was tumor-infiltrating naive CD4+ T cells sorted from the breast tumor. Subset reported: naive CD4+ T cells, CD4+CD45RA+CD25-. These receptors came from a female donor with breast cancer.

This clonotype was seen a few times. The rearrangement uses TRBV20-1 and TRBJ2-7; D uncertain. V was pared by 5 bases and J by 1 base, with 9 bases between. The length of the CDR3 is 12 residues. From germline, CDR1 is DFQATT and CDR2 SNEGSKA (reference sequence). The CDR3 DNA sequence: TGCAGTGCTGTTGACAAGTCCTACGAGCAGTACTTC. This encodes CSAVDKSYEQYF.

This clonotype was seen a handful of times. CDR3 region: CASTPTGDNLNYGYTF. The CDR3 nucleotides are TGTGCCAGCACCCCGACAGGGGATAACTTAAACTATGGCTACACCTTC. V usage is TRBV9 and J usage is TRBJ1-2; 8 positions agree with TRBD1. CDR3 length equals 16 residues. The germline CDR1 and CDR2 sequences are SGDLS and YYNGEE. The J segment lost 2 bases and the V segment lost 6 bases, leaving 12 bases of the junction unmatched.

This clonotype turned up a few times. This chain uses TRBV11-3 with TRBJ2-1, with D perhaps matching TRBD1 or TRBD2 (6 bases each). Trimming stripped 2 bases from V and 8 bases from J, with 13 bases between. CDR1 SGHNT and CDR2 YENEEA come from the germline V gene. The CDR3 is made up of 14 amino acids. As DNA, the CDR3 is TGTGCCAGCAGCTTAAGTAGGGGGGCCTATGAGCAGTTCTTC. Translated: CASSLSRGAYEQFF.

This chain connects TRBV5-1 to TRBJ2-7; possible D gene TRBD2, 6 bases. The CDR3 has 15 amino acids. Looked up from germline, CDR1 is SGHRS and CDR2 is YFSETQ. Trimming stripped 5 bases from V and 0 bases from J, with 15 bases between. CDR3 protein: CASSRTAGSSYEQYF. DNA of the CDR3: TGCGCCAGCAGTCGGACCGCGGGGAGCTCCTACGAGCAGTACTTC.

The rearrangement joins TRBV6-5 to TRBJ1-1; D remains ambiguous. Germline V CDR1 and CDR2: MNHEY, SVGAGI. V lost 0 bases and J lost 1, with 12 bases in between. The CDR3 is made up of 16 amino acids. The CDR3 sequence: CASSYSSVGRNTEAFF. The CDR3 coding sequence is TGTGCCAGCAGTTACTCGAGTGTAGGGAGGAACACTGAAGCTTTCTTT.

Only a few counts were recorded for this clonotype. The J gene is TRBJ1-5, the V gene TRBV29-1; TRBD1 might be the D (5 bases). CDR1 is SQVTM and CDR2 is ANQGSEA in the germline V gene. Between the trimmed V and J ends, which lost 7 bases and 4 bases, there was a span of 14 bases. This CDR3 spans 13 amino acids. The CDR3 here is CSAARGMNQPQHF. DNA of the CDR3: TGCAGCGCGGCGAGGGGTATGAATCAGCCCCAGCATTTT.

This clonotype has just a few counts. The chain employs TRBV29-1 and TRBJ2-1, with D uncertain. Deletions cut 4 bases from V and 4 bases from J, with 5 bases between. CDR1 and CDR2 from the germline V gene are SQVTM and ANQGSEA. This CDR3 has 11 amino acids. CDR3 bases: TGCAGCGTTGTCCCATACAATGAGCAGTTCTTC. The encoded protein is CSVVPYNEQFF.

The chain recombines TRBV7-9 with TRBJ1-1; 8 nucleotides agree with TRBD1. Germline CDR1 reads SEHNR; CDR2 reads FQNEAQ (reference sequence). The CDR3 is 15 residues long. Trimming cost V 5 bases and J 0 bases; bases outside gene matches: 5. CDR3 nucleotide sequence: TGTGCCAGCAGCCCTAACAGGGGGATGAACACTGAAGCTTTCTTT. As protein: CASSPNRGMNTEAFF.

The chain is built from TRBV5-1 and TRBJ1-2; D not certain. The V gene's germline CDR1 is SGHRS and CDR2 YFSETQ. This CDR3 has 11 amino acids. V gave up 5 bases and J gave up 7 bases, with 9 bases separating them. Here the CDR3 DNA reads TGCGCCAGCAGACTGGACGGTGGCTACACCTTC. This gives the protein CASRLDGGYTF. Using reference TRBV5-1 and TRBJ1-2 for the parts outside the CDR3, the full variable domain is KAGVTQTPRYLIKTRGQQVTLSCSPISGHRSVSWYQQTPGQGLQFLFEYFSETQRNKGNFPGRFSGRQFSNSRSEMNVSTLELGDSALYLCASRLDGGYTFGSGTRLTVV.

V gene TRBV12-3 or TRBV12-4 combines with J gene TRBJ2-1; 7 positions agree with TRBD2. V lost 3 bases and J lost 7; bases outside the gene matches: 6. CDR3 length: 14 residues. The CDR3 DNA reads as TGTGCCAGCAGTTTCAACGGGAGGCAGAATGAGCAGTTCTTC. It codes for CASSFNGRQNEQFF.

The chain employs TRBV20-1 and TRBJ2-1; 8 bases align to TRBD2. The CDR3 is made up of 14 amino acids. J gave up 7 bases and V 7 bases, and 12 bases lay outside the gene matches. In germline, CDR1 is DFQATT, CDR2 SNEGSKA (reference sequence). CDR3 in DNA: TGCAGTGGGAGACTAGCGACTACGGCAAATGAGCAGTTCTTC. Its protein is CSGRLATTANEQFF.

This clonotype was counted between two and nine times. The chain has TRBV5-1 and TRBJ1-1; tentatively, D is TRBD1 (5 bases). Germline assignment: CDR1 SGHRS and CDR2 YFSETQ. V dropped 4 bases and J dropped 1 base, with 11 bases sitting between them. The length of the CDR3 is 14 residues. CDR3 sequence reads: CASSGGRTNTEAFF. The CDR3 DNA reads TGCGCCAGCAGCGGGGGACGGACGAACACTGAAGCTTTCTTT.

This clonotype showed up just once. The CDR3 bases are TGTGCCAGCAGCCTTGCGTCCGTATCCTACGAGCAGTACTTC. Amino acids: CASSLASVSYEQYF. This rearrangement joins TRBV7-2 to TRBJ2-7; D ambiguous. V lost 5 bases to trimming and J lost 1 base, with 12 bases between them. The germline V gene encodes CDR1 SGHTA and CDR2 FQGNSA. This CDR3 region has 14 residues.

The rearrangement uses TRBV7-9 and TRBJ2-1; no reliable D call. Germline V gives CDR1 SEHNR, CDR2 FQNEAQ (reference sequence). V gave up 2 bases and J gave up 1 base, with 9 bases separating them. This CDR3 region has 15 residues. The DNA for the CDR3 is TGTGCCAGCAGCTTAATCACTATTTCCTACAATGAGCAGTTCTTC. Amino acids: CASSLITISYNEQFF.

Remarks on this clonotype: This could be a read error, since a much larger clone is one nucleotide away. The gene calls are TRBV5-1 and TRBJ2-3; 14 bases agree with TRBD2. From germline, CDR1 is SGHRS and CDR2 YFSETQ. The CDR3 is 15 amino acids. CDR3 sequence reads: CAGSGRLAGGGTQYF. CDR3 nucleotide sequence: TGCGCCGGCAGCGGCCGACTAGCGGGAGGGGGTACGCAGTATTTT.

This clonotype was counted a few times. This rearrangement joins TRBV7-2 to TRBJ1-5; the D is unclear. The V and J ends lost 3 bases and 4 bases respectively, with 13 bases between them. Germline V CDR1 and CDR2: SGHTA, FQGNSA. The CDR3 runs 15 residues. CDR3 nucleotides: TGTGCCAGCAGCTTTCTTCTTATGGGGAATCAGCCCCAGCATTTT. Translating gives CASSFLLMGNQPQHF.

The sample holds a few counts of this clonotype. This sequence joins TRBV5-1 and TRBJ2-7; no definite D call. V was clipped by 0 bases and J by 1 base, with 8 bases between them. The CDR3 has 14 amino acids. The germline V gene has CDR1 SGHRS and CDR2 YFSETQ. The CDR3 DNA is TGCGCCAGCAGCTTGGATTCCAATTCCTACGAGCAGTACTTC. As protein: CASSLDSNSYEQYF.

In its sample, this clonotype was seen a few times. V is TRBV5-1 and J is TRBJ2-3; no reliable D call. Trimming shortened V by 0 bases and J by 0 bases, and 8 bases separated the two germline ends. Germline CDR1 is SGHRS and CDR2 is YFSETQ. The CDR3 has 15 residues. CDR3 protein: CASSLEPVSTDTQYF. The CDR3 bases are TGCGCCAGCAGCTTGGAGCCAGTTAGCACAGATACGCAGTATTTT.

This clonotype was recorded at least ten times. The gene calls are TRBV6-2 or TRBV6-3 and TRBJ2-7, with 12 bases identical to TRBD1. Trimming took 5 bases from V and 6 from J; bases not matched to a gene: 8. CDR1 is MNHEY, CDR2 SVGEGT, per germline. This CDR3 contains 15 residues. The CDR3 DNA is TGTGCCAGCAGTGATGGGACAGGGGGCAAGATCGAGCAGTACTTC. Protein product: CASSDGTGGKIEQYF.

This clonotype was observed many times. This chain connects TRBV15 to TRBJ2-1; a weak D match, TRBD2 (5 bases). Looked up from germline, CDR1 is LNHNV and CDR2 is YYDKDF (reference sequence). The CDR3 sequence is 17 residues long. The V and J ends lost 4 bases and 0 bases respectively, with 16 bases between them. CDR3 sequence (DNA): TGTGCCACCAGCACGGAGCGGAGCGGCCGCTCCTACAATGAGCAGTTCTTC. Encoded protein: CATSTERSGRSYNEQFF.

This clonotype was counted ten times or more. V gene TRBV4-1 combines with J gene TRBJ2-7, with 8 positions matching TRBD2. In germline, CDR1 is MGHRA, CDR2 YSYEKL. The CDR3 loop spans 15 amino acids. The ends lost 2 bases at V and 0 bases at J; junction bases unmatched: 3. The DNA for the CDR3 is TGCGCCAGCAGCCAAATAACTAGCGGCTCCTACGAGCAGTACTTC. Its protein is CASSQITSGSYEQYF.